This T cell receptor (beta chain) was captured by sequencing in a study of control samples from healthy donors and cancer patients. Using immunoSEQ multiplex PCR, the repertoire was profiled, and TCRdb retains in-frame clones only, with some absent. The table has 45,000 to 65,000 clones, around nine tenths seen once. Germline CDR1 and CDR2: MNHEY and SMNVEV (reference sequence). This CDR3 has 18 amino acids. The ends lost 3 bases at V and 1 base at J; junction bases unmatched: 8. This chain links TRBV27 with TRBJ2-6; 8 bases match TRBD1. The TCR comes from a man aged 50 to 60 with head and neck cancer. The sequenced sample consisted of PBMCs. The CDR3 is CASSFLGQGTSGANVLTF. The CDR3 coding sequence is TGTGCCAGCAGTTTTCTAGGACAGGGAACTTCTGGGGCCAACGTCCTGACTTTC.